One and the same sample provided the 20 T cell receptor beta chains below, sequenced in a study of cytomegalovirus exposure and HLA in healthy donors. A multiplex PCR was run with 60 Vbeta primers and 13 Jbeta primers. Data came from immunoSEQ multiplex PCR; TCRdb stores just in-frame clones and leaves some out. The table includes under 150,000 clones, 76% detected once. Specimen: PBMCs. These receptors were taken from a woman aged 40 to 50 in good health and CMV-seronegative.

The chain has TRBV12-5 and TRBJ2-3; TRBD2 is a possible D gene (5 bases). The CDR3 length is 15 residues. From germline, CDR1 is LGHNT and CDR2 FRNRAP. V was trimmed by 2 bases and J by 0 bases, leaving 9 bases between them. The CDR3: CASGLLSGSTDTQYF. The CDR3 DNA reads as TGTGCTAGTGGTTTGCTGTCGGGGAGCACAGATACGCAGTATTTT.

The CDR3 is CAWRGAGANYGYTF. CDR3 bases: TGTGCCTGGAGGGGGGCAGGGGCTAACTATGGCTACACCTTC. The chain carries TRBV30 and TRBJ1-2; weak D call: TRBD1 (6 bases). The CDR3 has 14 residues. The germline CDR1 and CDR2 sequences are GTSNPN and SVGIG (reference sequence). Trimming cost V 3 bases and J 0 bases, with 11 bases left between them. Full variable domain (outside the CDR3, taken from reference TRBV30 and TRBJ1-2): SQTIHQWPATLVQPVGSPLSLECTVEGTSNPNLYWYRQAAGRGLQLLFYSVGIGQISSEVPQNLSASRPQDRQFILSSKKLLLSDSGFYLCAWRGAGANYGYTFGSGTRLTVV.

The DNA for the CDR3 is TGTGCCTGGAGCAAACAGGGGGCGCCGGGAGATACGCAGTATTTT. This translates into CAWSKQGAPGDTQYF. The rearrangement uses TRBV30 and TRBJ2-3; TRBD1 matches at 9 bases. Germline CDR1 reads GTSNPN; CDR2 reads SVGIG (reference sequence). J gave up 5 bases and V 3 bases, and 9 bases lay outside the gene matches. The CDR3 sequence is 15 residues long.

This clone came up once. The chain carries TRBV12-2 and TRBJ1-1. TRBV12-2 is labeled a pseudogene. CDR3 size: 16 residues. The CDR3 is CASRLAHEAPNTEAFF. CDR3 nucleotide sequence: TGTGCAAGTCGCTTAGCGCACGAGGCGCCGAACACTGAAGCTTTCTTT.

The chain links TRBV7-9 to TRBJ2-3; 7 bases line up with TRBD2. This CDR3 is built from 14 residues. Germline CDR1 and CDR2: SEHNR and FQNEAQ (reference sequence). V lost 6 bases and J lost 0; bases outside the gene matches: 3. The CDR3 bases are TGTGCCAGCAGGAAGCGGGGTAGCACAGATACGCAGTATTTT. It translates to CASRKRGSTDTQYF.

This clone was seen a single time. This rearrangement joins TRBV11-2 to TRBJ2-4, with 10 bases matching TRBD2. Germline V gene lookup returns CDR1 SGHAT and CDR2 FQNNGV. The CDR3 sequence is 18 residues long. V lost 1 base, J lost 5 bases, and 11 bases stayed unmatched. The CDR3 DNA reads TGTGCCAGCAGCTTAGTAACCCCCAGCGGGGGGGCCGAAAACATTCAGTACTTC. Translated: CASSLVTPSGGAENIQYF.

In this sample, this clone turned up a few times. The J gene is TRBJ1-5, the V gene TRBV5-6; D gene ambiguous. CDR1 is SGHDT and CDR2 is YYEEEE in the germline V gene. V gave up 0 bases and J gave up 6 bases, with 7 bases separating them. This CDR3 comprises 13 residues. The CDR3 nucleotides are TGTGCCAGCAGCTTGGCGGGAGTTCAGCCCCAGCATTTT. Its translation: CASSLAGVQPQHF. Looking up the rest from reference TRBV5-6 and TRBJ1-5 gives the full variable domain: DAGVTQSPTHLIKTRGQQVTLRCSPKSGHDTVSWYQQALGQGPQFIFQYYEEEERQRGNFPDRFSGHQFPNYSSELNVNALLLGDSALYLCASSLAGVQPQHFGDGTRLSIL.

The table lists this clone with a few counts. This sequence joins TRBV2 and TRBJ2-5; 11 bases align to TRBD2. The length of the CDR3 is 14 residues. V gave up 6 bases and J gave up 4 bases; unmatched junction bases: 4. Germline V lookup: CDR1 SNHLY, CDR2 FYNNEI. CDR3 DNA: TGTGCCAGCAGCTTGGGACTAGCGGCAGAGACCCAGTACTTC. Its protein is CASSLGLAAETQYF.

The rearrangement links TRBV27 to TRBJ1-1, with TRBD1 matching 7 bases. The CDR3 runs 17 residues. V lost 5 bases and J lost 0; bases outside the gene matches: 12. In germline, CDR1 is MNHEY, CDR2 SMNVEV (reference sequence). CDR3 sequence (DNA): TGTGCCAGCAGTCCCCGCTGGGCAGGGGGGATGAACACTGAAGCTTTCTTT. It specifies CASSPRWAGGMNTEAFF.

The chain couples TRBV19 to TRBJ1-4; D call uncertain. This CDR3 contains 14 residues. The V gene lost 4 bases and the J gene lost 10 bases, with 16 bases spanning the gap. CDR1 is LNHDA and CDR2 is SQIVND in the germline V gene (reference sequence). CDR3 sequence: CASSTPQAPGKLFF. DNA for the CDR3: TGTGCCAGTAGTACCCCCCAGGCCCCTGGAAAACTGTTTTTT. The full variable domain, in which reference TRBV19 and TRBJ1-4 provide the parts outside the CDR3, is DGGITQSPKYLFRKEGQNVTLSCEQNLNHDAMYWYRQDPGQGLRLIYYSQIVNDFQKGDIAEGYSVSREKKESFPLTVTSAQKNPTAFYLCASSTPQAPGKLFFGSGTQLSVL.

CDR3 in DNA: TGTGCCAGCAGCTTAGGGCTTAGCGGGAAAGGTGAGCAGTTCTTC. This gives the protein CASSLGLSGKGEQFF. This chain uses TRBV7-7 with TRBJ2-1; 8 bases fit TRBD2. Per the germline V gene, CDR1 is SSHAT and CDR2 is FNYEAQ (reference sequence). The CDR3 runs 15 residues. The V segment lost 1 base and the J segment 9 bases; nucleotides outside the gene matches: 8.

The chain has TRBV11-2 and TRBJ1-4; TRBD1 aligns across 8 bases. CDR1 and CDR2 from the germline V gene are SGHAT and FQNNGV. This CDR3 has 15 residues. The trim removed 3 bases at V and 4 bases at J, leaving 4 bases unmatched. The CDR3 is CASSFRQGYNEKLFF. CDR3 bases: TGTGCCAGCAGCTTTCGACAGGGGTATAATGAAAAACTGTTTTTT.

For the CDR3, the DNA is TGTGCCAGCAATAGACTAAACACTGAAGCTTTCTTT. Amino acid sequence: CASNRLNTEAFF. The rearrangement links TRBV2 to TRBJ1-1; no clear D gene. The CDR3 covers 12 residues. Germline V gene data show CDR1 as SNHLY and CDR2 as FYNNEI. V dropped 7 bases and J dropped 2 bases, with 8 bases sitting between them.

The V call is TRBV27, the J call TRBJ1-2, with unresolved D. In germline, CDR1 is MNHEY, CDR2 SMNVEV (reference sequence). The V and J ends lost 4 bases and 4 bases respectively, with 10 bases between them. The CDR3 has 13 residues. As DNA, the CDR3 is TGTGCCAGCAGTTCCGAAGCGGCCTATGGCTACACCTTC. It encodes CASSSEAAYGYTF.

This clone has a handful of counts. The genes are TRBV7-9 and TRBJ1-1, with unresolved D. This CDR3 comprises 14 residues. Trimming stripped 4 bases from V and 4 bases from J, with 13 bases between. The germline V gene encodes CDR1 SEHNR and CDR2 FQNEAQ (reference sequence). CDR3 protein: CASSSPARPTEAFF. CDR3 DNA: TGTGCCAGCAGCTCCCCGGCGCGGCCCACTGAAGCTTTCTTT. Full variable domain (remainder filled in from reference TRBV7-9 and TRBJ1-1): DTGVSQNPRHKITKRGQNVTFRCDPISEHNRLYWYRQTLGQGPEFLTYFQNEAQLEKSRLLSDRFSAERPKGSFSTLEIQRTEQGDSAMYLCASSSPARPTEAFFGQGTRLTVV.

The chain carries TRBV18 and TRBJ2-2, with D tentatively TRBD1 (6 bases). The CDR3 totals 16 residues. Trimming removed 1 base at V and 4 bases at J, with 13 bases between. Germline CDR1 is KGHSH and CDR2 is LQKENI. Here the CDR3 reads CASSPRLEQGTGELFF. The CDR3 bases are TGTGCCAGCTCACCACGTCTTGAACAGGGCACCGGGGAGCTGTTTTTT.

Comments on this clone: The junction departs from the called germline gene at one end, perhaps through a read error. The chain combines TRBV6-1 with TRBJ1-1; maybe TRBD1 (5 bases). The CDR3 runs to 13 residues. CDR1 and CDR2 (germline): MNHNS, SASEGT. The CDR3 region is CAGSESGGYGAFF. The CDR3 DNA sequence: TGTGCCGGCAGTGAAAGTGGGGGGTATGGAGCTTTCTTT.

This rearrangement joins TRBV4-1 to TRBJ1-5; the match to TRBD1 covers 7 bases. The V gene end was trimmed by 0 bases and the J gene end by 3 bases; junction bases not matched to a gene: 8. The CDR3 runs to 17 residues. Germline lookup yields CDR1 MGHRA and CDR2 YSYEKL. Here the CDR3 DNA reads TGCGCCAGCAGCCAAGATCCTGACAGGGCGGACAATCAGCCCCAGCATTTT. Translated, it gives CASSQDPDRADNQPQHF.

This clone was counted between two and nine times. J is TRBJ2-7 and V is TRBV6-1; TRBD1 might be the D (5 bases). CDR1 and CDR2 (germline): MNHNS, SASEGT. V was clipped by 2 bases and J by 2 bases, with 10 bases between them. CDR3 length equals 14 residues. CDR3 nucleotides: TGTGCCAGCAGTGAATCTCAGGGTACCTACGAGCAGTACTTC. As protein: CASSESQGTYEQYF.

The rearrangement joins TRBV28 to TRBJ1-4; D perhaps matches TRBD1 (6 bases). The germline CDR1 and CDR2 sequences are MDHEN and SYDVKM. V lost 4 bases, J lost 8 bases, and 17 bases lay in between. The CDR3 length is 15 residues. In nucleotides, the CDR3 is TGTGCCAGCAGTTCCCGCGGGGGGGCCGGGGAAAAACTGTTTTTT. Protein sequence: CASSSRGGAGEKLFF.